This T cell receptor beta chain was sequenced during a study of shared clonotypes between healthy human individuals. On this clone itself: Its antigen is currently unknown.

Assay: immunoSEQ multiplex PCR; the TCRdb copy retains only in-frame clones and omits some. Of some 2.4 million clones in the sample, 93% were seen once. Study conclusions and caveats: Memory subsets had estimated richness that was generally smaller than that of naive subsets. Roughly 4.6% of naive CD4 clonotypes were common to a handful of donors.

The sequence was obtained from a man younger than 30 in good health. Some clones in this sample may be carry-over from other donors' samples. The specimen sequenced was naive CD4+ T cells from PBMCs. Sample subset: CD45RA+ positively selected.

The CDR3 bases are TGTGCCAGCTCTCCCGGGACACAGACTGAAGCTTTCTTT. Encoded protein: CASSPGTQTEAFF. The rearrangement joins TRBV28 to TRBJ1-1; D perhaps matches TRBD1 (6 bases). This CDR3 is 13 amino acids long. V lost 8 bases and J lost 5, with 15 bases in between. Per the germline V gene, CDR1 is MDHEN and CDR2 is SYDVKM.